The 27 T cell receptor beta chains below come from one sample, sequenced in a study of blood T cell repertoires in COVID-19. Data came from immunoSEQ multiplex PCR; TCRdb stores just in-frame clones and leaves some out. The sample holds roughly 250,000 clones; 75% to 90% are singletons and the top ten take more than 5%. The sample consisted of PBMCs or T cells enriched from blood (not recorded which). The origin of the receptors is a woman aged 25 to 39 with acute COVID-19.

This sequence joins TRBV28 and TRBJ2-7, with TRBD1 identical over 7 bases. This CDR3 spans 14 amino acids. CDR1 MDHEN and CDR2 SYDVKM come from the germline V gene. Losses at the gene ends were 2 bases for V and 6 bases for J; bases not matched to a gene: 7. The CDR3 protein is CASSLGDRVGEQYF. The CDR3 DNA is TGTGCCAGCAGTTTAGGCGACAGGGTCGGCGAGCAGTACTTC.

The gene calls are TRBV6-5 and TRBJ1-2; 8 positions match TRBD1. The CDR3 contains 14 residues. The germline gives CDR1 MNHEY, CDR2 SVGAGI. V shed 6 bases and J 4 bases; nucleotides not matched to a gene: 7. The CDR3 here is CASRKDRDGYGYTF. The CDR3 DNA reads as TGTGCCAGCAGGAAGGACAGGGATGGCTATGGCTACACCTTC.

The CDR3 spells CASRSRDMNTEAFF. Written as DNA, the CDR3 is TGTGCCAGCAGGTCCAGGGACATGAACACTGAAGCTTTCTTT. This chain uses TRBV2 with TRBJ1-1; weak D call: TRBD1 (6 bases). The germline CDR1 and CDR2 sequences are SNHLY and FYNNEI. This CDR3 has 14 residues. The germline V and J ends were trimmed by 6 bases and 0 bases, with 11 bases remaining between them.

V and J are TRBV15 and TRBJ2-7, with 9 bases fitting TRBD2. This CDR3 region has 14 residues. The junction had 2 bases not matched to a gene; V was cut back by 3 bases and J by 2 bases. Germline-derived CDR1 and CDR2 are LNHNV and YYDKDF (reference sequence). CDR3 loop: CATSRTSGPYEQYF. The DNA for the CDR3 is TGTGCCACCAGCAGGACTAGCGGTCCCTACGAGCAGTACTTC.

This rearrangement joins TRBV5-6 to TRBJ1-1; D perhaps matches TRBD1 (6 bases). Germline V gene sequence: CDR1 SGHDT, CDR2 YYEEEE. The CDR3 has 15 residues. The ends were cut back, 2 bases at V and 0 bases at J, with 11 bases in the middle. The CDR3 sequence: CASSLRRGMNTEAFF. The CDR3 DNA reads TGTGCCAGCAGCTTACGCAGGGGTATGAACACTGAAGCTTTCTTT.

The chain employs TRBV7-9 and TRBJ1-2, with TRBD1 identical over 7 bases. The CDR3 consists of 13 residues. Looked up from germline, CDR1 is SEHNR and CDR2 is FQNEAQ (reference sequence). With 7 bases clipped from V and 8 bases from J, the junction kept 10 bases outside the gene matches. Here the CDR3 DNA reads TGTGCCAGCACCCCATGGAGGGGGCTGGGCTACACCTTC. Translated: CASTPWRGLGYTF.

The chain joins TRBV25-1 to TRBJ1-2, with TRBD1 as a possible D gene (5 bases). The V gene lost 1 base and the J gene lost 8 bases, with 14 bases spanning the gap. CDR3 size: 14 residues. Germline V CDR1 and CDR2: MGHDK, SYGVNS. The CDR3 is CASSESSLRGGYTF. For the CDR3, the DNA is TGTGCCAGCAGTGAATCTTCGCTGCGGGGCGGCTACACCTTC.

This clone was picked up a small number of times. The chain joins TRBV2 to TRBJ1-1; tentative D call: TRBD1 (5 bases). Germline V lookup: CDR1 SNHLY, CDR2 FYNNEI. This CDR3 has 13 residues. V was pared by 6 bases and J by 0 bases, with 8 bases between. The CDR3 spells CASRQVLNTEAFF. In nucleotides, the CDR3 is TGTGCCAGCAGACAGGTTTTGAACACTGAAGCTTTCTTT.

This chain links TRBV28 with TRBJ2-7, with TRBD2 as a possible D gene (5 bases). This CDR3 contains 12 residues. The germline gives CDR1 MDHEN, CDR2 SYDVKM. V lost 4 bases and J 4 bases, leaving 8 bases between the germline ends. CDR3 sequence: CASSSGIYEQYF. In DNA, the CDR3 is TGTGCCAGCAGTTCCGGGATATACGAGCAGTACTTC.

The chain couples TRBV10-1 to TRBJ2-3; 12 positions match TRBD2. From germline, CDR1 is WNHNN and CDR2 SYGVQD (reference sequence). V was clipped by 2 bases and J by 4 bases; unmatched bases: 4. The CDR3 runs 16 residues. The CDR3 protein is CASSEELAGGPDTQYF. Here the CDR3 DNA reads TGCGCCAGCAGTGAGGAGCTAGCGGGGGGGCCAGATACGCAGTATTTT.

The chain joins TRBV7-9 to TRBJ1-3; a possible D gene is TRBD1 (6 bases). This CDR3 contains 15 residues. V lost 1 base to trimming and J lost 4 bases, with 11 bases between them. CDR1 SEHNR and CDR2 FQNEAQ come from the germline V gene (reference sequence). The CDR3 loop is CASSLVTGYGNTIYF. CDR3 coding DNA: TGTGCCAGCAGCTTAGTAACAGGGTACGGAAACACCATATATTTT. Together with reference TRBV7-9 and TRBJ1-3, the CDR3 gives the full variable domain: DTGVSQNPRHKITKRGQNVTFRCDPISEHNRLYWYRQTLGQGPEFLTYFQNEAQLEKSRLLSDRFSAERPKGSFSTLEIQRTEQGDSAMYLCASSLVTGYGNTIYFGEGSWLTVV.

The CDR3 DNA follows: TGCGCCAGCAGCTTGGGACAACACAATGAGCAGTTCTTC. It specifies CASSLGQHNEQFF. J is TRBJ2-1 and V is TRBV5-1; no firm D call. The V gene lost 0 bases and the J gene lost 5 bases, with 6 bases spanning the gap. Per germline, CDR1 SGHRS and CDR2 YFSETQ. CDR3 size: 13 residues.

The chain has TRBV4-1 and TRBJ2-3; 11 nucleotides align to TRBD1. CDR1 and CDR2 (germline): MGHRA, YSYEKL. The CDR3 is made up of 17 amino acids. After removal of 3 bases from V and 5 bases from J, the junction contained 10 bases not matched to a gene. This CDR3 is CASSQPKDRGPLDTQYF. The CDR3 DNA follows: TGCGCCAGCAGCCAGCCGAAGGACAGGGGGCCTTTAGATACGCAGTATTTT.

The J gene is TRBJ1-4, the V gene TRBV5-6; D perhaps matches TRBD1 (6 bases). CDR1 and CDR2 from the germline V gene are SGHDT and YYEEEE. The V end was cut by 4 bases, the J end by 2 bases, with 9 bases between. The CDR3 length is 14 residues. The DNA for the CDR3 is TGTGCCAGCAGCCGGGACAAGACTAATGAAAAACTGTTTTTT. Translating it yields CASSRDKTNEKLFF.

With respect to this clone: One end of the junction varies from germline; a read error may be responsible. The chain uses TRBV5-6 and TRBJ2-1, with 9 bases identical to TRBD2. This CDR3 is built from 16 residues. Germline lookup yields CDR1 SGHDT and CDR2 YYEEEE. CDR3 in amino acids: CASNLASSGVLNEQFF. For the CDR3, the DNA is TGTGCCAGCAACTTGGCGTCTAGCGGGGTCTTAAATGAGCAGTTCTTC.

V is TRBV6-5 and J is TRBJ1-1; the match to TRBD1 covers 9 bases. Germline CDR1 reads MNHEY; CDR2 reads SVGAGI. This CDR3 comprises 14 residues. V was clipped by 6 bases and J by 5 bases; unmatched bases: 7. The CDR3, as DNA: TGTGCCAGCAGATTCGACAGGGGGTTTACTGAAGCTTTCTTT. Its translation: CASRFDRGFTEAFF.

This rearrangement joins TRBV9 to TRBJ2-2, with a possible D match to TRBD2 (6 bases). V was cut by 4 bases and J by 0 bases, with 13 bases left in between. CDR3 size: 16 residues. Germline CDR1 reads SGDLS; CDR2 reads YYNGEE. Written as DNA, the CDR3 is TGTGCCAGCAGCCCCGCCCCTAGCGCGAACACCGGGGAGCTGTTTTTT. Protein product: CASSPAPSANTGELFF.

A few counts support this clone. CDR3 loop: CASSYGGYRDQPQHF. The CDR3 nucleotides read TGTGCCAGCAGTTACGGAGGATACAGGGATCAGCCCCAGCATTTT. The chain carries TRBV6-2 or TRBV6-3 and TRBJ1-5; the D gene is possibly TRBD1 (6 bases). This CDR3 is 15 amino acids long. Germline CDR1 MNHEY, CDR2 SVGEGT. The V and J ends lost 2 bases and 5 bases respectively, with 13 bases between them.

The DNA of the CDR3 is TGTGCCAGCATCCAGGGGGCGCAGGACACTGAAGCTTTCTTT. Translating it yields CASIQGAQDTEAFF. The chain employs TRBV7-2 and TRBJ1-1; 8 bases align to TRBD1. This CDR3 contains 14 residues. The junction had 7 bases not matched to a gene; V was cut back by 7 bases and J by 3 bases. CDR1 and CDR2 from the germline V gene are SGHTA and FQGNSA. Full variable domain (remainder filled in from reference TRBV7-2 and TRBJ1-1): GAGVSQSPSNKVTEKGKDVELRCDPISGHTALYWYRQSLGQGLEFLIYFQGNSAPDKSGLPSDRFSAERTGGSVSTLTIQRTQQEDSAVYLCASIQGAQDTEAFFGQGTRLTVV.

In its sample, this clone was seen once. V gene TRBV5-6 combines with J gene TRBJ2-7; D is undetermined. V lost 3 bases and J lost 6, with 19 bases in between. The CDR3 is 15 amino acids. CDR1 SGHDT and CDR2 YYEEEE come from the germline V gene. CDR3 bases: TGTGCCAGCAGCTCCGCCGGGTCCGACTTCCGCGAGCAGTACTTC. It yields the protein CASSSAGSDFREQYF.

J is TRBJ2-7 and V is TRBV4-2, with TRBD2 as a possible D gene (6 bases). The CDR3 spans 13 residues. V gave up 7 bases and J gave up 2 bases, with 12 bases separating them. Looked up from germline, CDR1 is LGHNA and CDR2 is YNFKEQ. The CDR3 DNA reads TGTGCCAGCAATCAGGGAGGACCCTACGAGCAGTACTTC. Amino acid sequence: CASNQGGPYEQYF.

The CDR3 coding sequence is TGTGCCAGCAGCCATTCAGAAACTAATTCACCCCTCCACTTT. Protein product: CASSHSETNSPLHF. The V call is TRBV3-1 (or the pseudogene TRBV3-2), the J call TRBJ1-6, with unresolved D. CDR1 is LGHDT, CDR2 YNNKEL, per germline (reference sequence). The ends were cut back, 3 bases at V and 6 bases at J, with 9 bases in the middle. The CDR3 totals 14 residues.

This clone was observed a single time. DNA of the CDR3: TGTGCCAGCAGCCTTTACAGAGATACGCAGTATTTT. Translating it yields CASSLYRDTQYF. The chain has TRBV7-9 and TRBJ2-3; D is unresolved. This CDR3 spans 12 amino acids. Trimming took 5 bases from V and 5 from J, leaving 8 bases between them. Germline CDR1 reads SEHNR; CDR2 reads FQNEAQ (reference sequence).

This clone came up a few times. The chain uses TRBV9 and TRBJ2-1; 10 nucleotides agree with TRBD1. The CDR3 consists of 14 residues. The V and J ends lost 0 bases and 9 bases, in that order; junction bases with no gene match: 3. CDR1 SGDLS and CDR2 YYNGEE come from the germline V gene. Here the CDR3 reads CASSVEGQGTEQFF. DNA for the CDR3: TGTGCCAGCAGCGTAGAGGGACAGGGGACTGAGCAGTTCTTC.

The chain combines TRBV7-6 with TRBJ2-3; TRBD1 might be the D (5 bases). Germline V gives CDR1 SGHVS, CDR2 FNYEAQ. The CDR3 runs 16 residues. V lost 1 base to trimming and J lost 0 bases, with 11 bases between them. The CDR3 loop reads CASSLGGGMSTDTQYF. The CDR3 DNA sequence: TGTGCCAGCAGCTTAGGGGGCGGTATGAGCACAGATACGCAGTATTTT. The full variable domain, with the rest looked up from reference TRBV7-6 and TRBJ2-3, is GAGVSQSPRYKVTKRGQDVALRCDPISGHVSLYWYRQALGQGPEFLTYFNYEAQQDKSGLPNDRFSAERPEGSISTLTIQRTEQRDSAMYRCASSLGGGMSTDTQYFGPGTRLTVL.

The rearrangement uses TRBV3-1 (or the pseudogene TRBV3-2) and TRBJ2-7; D ambiguous. The CDR3 contains 13 residues. CDR1 LGHDT and CDR2 YNNKEL come from the germline V gene (reference sequence). The V and J ends lost 1 base and 3 bases respectively, with 7 bases between them. The CDR3 spells CASSQADYYEQYF. DNA for the CDR3: TGTGCCAGCAGCCAAGCAGATTACTACGAGCAGTACTTC.

The rearrangement links TRBV6-2 or TRBV6-3 to TRBJ1-1, with D tentatively TRBD1 (6 bases). CDR1 and CDR2 from the germline V gene are MNHEY and SVGEGT. V lost 2 bases and J 0 bases, leaving 13 bases between the germline ends. CDR3 size: 16 residues. DNA for the CDR3: TGTGCCAGCAGTTACCAGCAGGGGCGACTGAACACTGAAGCTTTCTTT. It is translated as CASSYQQGRLNTEAFF.